This record covers a single T cell receptor (beta chain). Its antigen is not identified. The data belong to a study of cytomegalovirus exposure and HLA in healthy donors. The overall study: There were about 85 million unique TCRs (from HLA-typed donors) in an early data release.

Trimming pared 8 bases from V and 10 bases from J, leaving 18 bases between. The CDR3 sequence is 13 residues long. Germline CDR1 reads MDHEN; CDR2 reads SYDVKM. The PCR contained 60 Vbeta and 13 Jbeta primers. Measured with immunoSEQ multiplex PCR; TCRdb has only the in-frame clones, and not every one. The sample yields over 150,000 clones, around 79% seen once. Points from the study as a whole: A later analysis showed TCR association rates differing by HLA locus, peaking at DRB1 and lowest at HLA-C. Reported findings show TCR beta sequences accurately forecast HLA-A and HLA-B alleles in most subjects. In a later analysis, HLA-associated TCR beta chains were more clonally expanded than equally common others.

The chain has TRBV28 and TRBJ2-1; tentative D call: TRBD2 (7 bases). The origin of this receptor is a young man in good health and CMV-seronegative. The specimen sequenced was PBMCs. CDR3 residues: CASFLPPGGEQFF. The CDR3 DNA reads as TGTGCCAGCTTCCTGCCTCCGGGGGGCGAGCAGTTCTTC.